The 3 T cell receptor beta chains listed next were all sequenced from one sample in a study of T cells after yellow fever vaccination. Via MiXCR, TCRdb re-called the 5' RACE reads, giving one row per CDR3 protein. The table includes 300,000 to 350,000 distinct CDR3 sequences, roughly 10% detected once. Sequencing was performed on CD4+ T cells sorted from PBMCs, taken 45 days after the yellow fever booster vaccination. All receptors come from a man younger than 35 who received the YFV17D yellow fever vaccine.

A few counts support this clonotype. The CDR3 sequence is CASSQYAAGGYNEQFF. CDR3 nucleotides: TGCGCCAGCAGCCAATACGCAGCGGGGGGCTACAATGAGCAGTTCTTC. The chain recombines TRBV4-3 with TRBJ2-1, with 9 bases identical to TRBD2. V lost 2 bases to trimming and J lost 3 bases; unmatched junction nucleotides: 5. The CDR3 is 16 residues long. Germline V CDR1 and CDR2: LGHNA, YSLEER.

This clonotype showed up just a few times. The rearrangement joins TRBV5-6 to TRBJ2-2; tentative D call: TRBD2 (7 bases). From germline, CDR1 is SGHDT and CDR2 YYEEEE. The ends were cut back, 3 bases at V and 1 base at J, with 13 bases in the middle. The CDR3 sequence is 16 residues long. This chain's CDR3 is CASSSLRGRNTGELFF. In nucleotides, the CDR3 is TGTGCCAGCAGCTCTCTGCGGGGGCGGAACACCGGGGAGCTGTTTTTT. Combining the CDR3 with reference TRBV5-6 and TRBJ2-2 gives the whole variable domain DAGVTQSPTHLIKTRGQQVTLRCSPKSGHDTVSWYQQALGQGPQFIFQYYEEEERQRGNFPDRFSGHQFPNYSSELNVNALLLGDSALYLCASSSLRGRNTGELFFGEGSRLTVL.

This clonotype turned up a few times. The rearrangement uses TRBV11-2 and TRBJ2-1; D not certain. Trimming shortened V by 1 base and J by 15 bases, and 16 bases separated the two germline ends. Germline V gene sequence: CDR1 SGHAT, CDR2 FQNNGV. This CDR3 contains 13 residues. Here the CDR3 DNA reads TGTGCCAGCAGCTTAGGGCCGGGCCGAAGGGCGTTCTTC. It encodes CASSLGPGRRAFF.